This TCR beta chain was obtained from a study of beta chain features in type 1 diabetes. About the study: Across the samples, 100 million to 130 million sorted cells were examined in total.

Germline assignment: CDR1 SGHTA and CDR2 FQGNSA. This CDR3 has 15 residues. Trimming shortened V by 1 base and J by 1 base, and 10 bases separated the two germline ends. The study, taken as a whole, reports: Using cDNA template may skew counts toward highly expressing activated cells. Moderate but significant shortening of TCRB CDR3s was recorded in all four CD4+ subsets from Type 1 diabetes patients. Whether HLA type affects TCRB rearrangement stayed undetermined in the present work.

Remarks on this clone: What it binds is not known.

Investigators reverse transcribed all isolated RNA, so they sequenced expressed TCRB transcripts. Profiling relied on immunoSEQ multiplex PCR, and the TCRdb table lists in-frame clones only, not all of them. The table has a few hundred thousand clones, roughly a tenth seen once. The rearrangement joins TRBV7-2 to TRBJ1-2, with no clear D. The sample taken for sequencing was central memory CD4+ T cells from blood. The sequence was obtained from a man younger than 35 in good health. CDR3 region: CASSLVARSNYGYTF. CDR3 coding DNA: TGTGCCAGCAGCTTAGTAGCCCGCAGTAACTATGGCTACACCTTC. Using reference TRBV7-2 and TRBJ1-2 for the parts outside the CDR3, the full variable domain is GAGVSQSPSNKVTEKGKDVELRCDPISGHTALYWYRQSLGQGLEFLIYFQGNSAPDKSGLPSDRFSAERTGGSVSTLTIQRTQQEDSAVYLCASSLVARSNYGYTFGSGTRLTVV.